Ten or more counts support the clone carrying this T cell receptor beta chain. Amplified regions were TCR beta CDR3 sequences from RNA transcripts. The HTBI primer set served for first-round RT-PCR of the TCR CDR3. TCRdb re-derived calls from the multiplex PCR reads in MiXCR, one entry per CDR3 protein. The sample holds hundreds of thousands of distinct CDR3 sequences, under 60% seen once. Hyperthyroidism in the patients, aged 18 to 65, was newly diagnosed and under 2 months in duration. The sample originates from a study of T cells in Graves' hyperthyroidism and ophthalmopathy. Germline lookup yields CDR1 SGHVS and CDR2 FQNEAQ. V lost 5 bases, J lost 9 bases, and 13 bases lay in between. The CDR3 spans 12 residues.

The receptor was derived from a woman aged 18-29 years with Graves' hyperthyroidism. The chain has TRBV7-8 and TRBJ1-2, with unresolved D. The sample comprised peripheral blood or thyroid tissue (not recorded which). The CDR3 region has the DNA TGTGCCAGCAGCCCCCTTCACCGTCGCTACACCTTC. Protein product: CASSPLHRRYTF.